This record covers a single T cell receptor (beta chain). This clonotype was detected many times. The antigen this receptor binds is unknown. Per-base qualities were not stored, and no clone one base away is much larger. The cysteine opens and the phenylalanine closes a CDR3 of 15 amino acids. Only the CDR3 portion is preserved as DNA: 45 bases, with reading frame beginning at the first base. Trimming at the junction amounts to 1 base on V and 3 bases on J, and the germline ends lie 7 bases apart. CDR1 is given as SGHTA and CDR2 as FQGNSA, both from the germline V gene. Library preparation was by 5' RACE. Sequencing was carried out with an Illumina HiSeq 2500. A second PCR of roughly 7 to 11 cycles was performed with a sample-barcoded 5' primer and a J-beta primer mix. A unique molecular identifier was introduced onto each TCR beta cDNA molecule by a template-switch 5' adaptor carrying 12 random nucleotides. Each sample yielded at least 2.5 million CDR3-containing paired-end reads. The Mint cDNA synthesis kit, primed by a TRBC-specific oligonucleotide, was used to synthesize first-strand cDNA from all RNA. Following uracil-DNA glycosylase treatment, a first 18-cycle PCR with universal primers M1SS and BC2_uni_R was performed on all cDNA. The study's own analysis went as follows. Each sample was normalized by randomly selecting 1 million high-quality reads, each carrying a distinct molecular identifier. Instead of being binned into consensus sequences, reads that shared molecular identifiers were thrown out. MiTCR, with a Q25 quality threshold and the strictest error-elimination algorithm, was used for CDR3 identification, clonotype clustering and error correction. Lower-bound total TCR beta diversity was estimated with a nonparametric unseen species model using Euler transformation. TCRdb handled the public reads itself, with Q25 trimming in fastp and clone calling in MiXCR, and kept productive beta chains. Rows merge per CDR3 protein into single entries with the most common DNA and genes. The V and J calls shown here were made by TCRdb, not taken from the authors' results. This sample comprises nearly 800,000 distinct CDR3 sequences, roughly three fifths of them detected only once. Around 25% of the sample rests with the top ten.

The donors were roughly 39 Caucasian individuals from Russia, aged 6 to 90 years, who were systemically healthy. Each donor gave approximately 9.4 milliliters of peripheral blood, drawn into EDTA-treated Vacutainer tubes. Ficoll-Paque density-gradient centrifugation was used to isolate PBMCs, with at least 7 million per sample. Total RNA was extracted from PBMCs with Trizol reagent, with at least 6 micrograms obtained per sample. Naive CD45RAhigh/CD27high T cell percentages were measured by flow cytometry on a PBMC aliquot from every donor. The record originates from a study of blood T cells in healthy people across ages (dated by TCRdb to the mid-2010s). Background on the whole study: Template switching captured roughly one uniquely barcoded TCR beta cDNA molecule per two T cells in model experiments. Using deep sequencing normalized with unique cDNA molecular identifiers, the study measured how TCR beta repertoire diversity changes with age. The donors were split into four age groups: young (average roughly 15 years), middle-aged (around 40), aged (62) and long-lived (roughly 88). To avoid experimental bias, donors of different ages were spread randomly across the sequencing lanes. The study analyzed two additional independent replicas of 1 million unique cDNA reads from the same blood draw for two donors, one aged 18 to 30 and one aged 80 or older.

The investigation overall reported the following: The percentage of naive T cells measured by flow cytometry correlated strongly with observed TCR beta diversity. Because donor CMV infection status was unknown, age-related changes in expanded clonotypes were potentially confounded. Compared with the aged group, more naive CD4+ T cells, fewer expanded clones and increased TCR diversity were shown by the long-lived group, suggesting age selection. Estimates of total diversity based on one million sequenced T cells were regarded as lower bounds and as underestimates. Observed TCR beta diversity per million T cells fell roughly linearly with age, and a significant reduction was already apparent by age approximately 40. Since profiling was done on bulk unsorted PBMCs, naive and antigen-experienced compartments could not be conclusively compared.

This chain is built from TRBV7-2 and TRBJ1-6; matching of 5 bases hints at TRBD1 as the D gene. Source material: blood. This receptor was taken from a middle-aged man in good health. The DNA sequence follows: TGTGCCAGCAGCTTAGAGCAGGGCTATAATTCACCCCTCCACTTT. Its protein is CASSLEQGYNSPLHF.